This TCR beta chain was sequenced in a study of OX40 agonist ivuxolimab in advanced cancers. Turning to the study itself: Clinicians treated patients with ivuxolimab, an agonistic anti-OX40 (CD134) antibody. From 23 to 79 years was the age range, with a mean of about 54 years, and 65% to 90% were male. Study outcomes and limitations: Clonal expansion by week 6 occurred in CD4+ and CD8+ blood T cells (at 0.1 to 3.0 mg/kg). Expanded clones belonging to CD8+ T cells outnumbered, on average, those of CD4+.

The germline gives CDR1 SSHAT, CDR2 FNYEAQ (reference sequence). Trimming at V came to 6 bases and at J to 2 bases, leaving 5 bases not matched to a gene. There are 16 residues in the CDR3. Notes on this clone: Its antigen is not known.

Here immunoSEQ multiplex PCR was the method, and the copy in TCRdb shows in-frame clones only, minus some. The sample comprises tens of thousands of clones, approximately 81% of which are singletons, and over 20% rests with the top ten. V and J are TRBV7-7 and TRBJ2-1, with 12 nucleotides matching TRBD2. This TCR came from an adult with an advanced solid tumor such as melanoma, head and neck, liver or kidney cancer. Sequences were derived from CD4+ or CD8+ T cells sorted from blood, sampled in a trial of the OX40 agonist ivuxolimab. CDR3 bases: TGTGCCAGCAGGCGACTAGCGGGGGAACCCTACAATGAGCAGTTCTTC. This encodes CASRRLAGEPYNEQFF.